The following is a T cell receptor beta chain sequence with its context. This receptor's antigen is unknown. One end of the junction does not line up with germline, which may come from a read error. From the cysteine through the phenylalanine, the CDR3 covers 17 amino acids. Here the CDR3 DNA is all that survives: 51 bases in frame from base 1. For CDR1 and CDR2, the germline V gene lists LGHNA and YSLEER. These data originate in a study of cytomegalovirus exposure and HLA in healthy donors (dated by TCRdb to about 2017). The study in broad terms: According to an earlier analysis of 550 to 700 of the donors, 200 million or so T cells yielded approximately 120 million unique TCR beta sequences and about 300 Gb of sequence data. Every repertoire in the discovery cohort had been generated on one and the same sequencing platform. Alongside the repertoire data, information on donor age, sex, ethnicity and CMV serostatus was compiled. Of the approximately 370 genotyped donors, roughly 76% were placed in the genetic ancestry cluster associated with self-reported Caucasian donors. Both class I and class II loci were covered by HLA typing, at four-digit resolution. Rather than using new phenotypic data, the later analysis identified candidate immune exposures from TCR beta sequences and from how often those sequences occurred across donors. The study aimed to test whether signatures of past pathogen exposure could be identified by cataloging public T cell receptors. The study combined high-throughput TCR immunosequencing, statistical association of individual TCRs with disease status, and machine learning to predict cytomegalovirus infection status. Roughly 5 DR-DQ haplotypes were handled as single units for association and clustering, since linkage in the cohort was strong. A separate validation cohort of 100 to 150 different subjects was used in addition to the 666-subject first cohort. To decide whether each TCR beta V gene segment behaved as functional or pseudogenic, an earlier analysis of 587 of the donors relied on high-throughput TCR beta sequencing. An early release that covered some 640 HLA-typed donors contained approximately 300 gigabases of sequencing data and some 87 million unique TCR sequences. Using immunosequencing, the study profiled T cell repertoires from approximately 700 subjects and related those repertoires to cytomegalovirus serostatus. A later genetic analysis took genome-wide SNP genotypes for about three fifths of the 666 donors and used that subset as a discovery cohort. Across around 400 genotyped donors of the cohort, an average of about 240,000 unique TCR beta nucleotide sequences per donor were sequenced, and roughly 17% of those sequences were non-productive. The number of donors typed differed by locus, with about 629-640 for A, B, C, DRB1 and DQB1, around 500 for DQA1, approximately 570 for DPA1, and approximately 470 for DPB1. A later analysis re-examined previously published TCR beta repertoires from more than 550 donors and added high-resolution HLA genotyping to investigate patterns of TCR occurrence.

What the research found in general, with its limitations: Three of the identified cytomegalovirus-associated TCR beta chains were confirmed in vitro to be specific for cytomegalovirus antigens. Sequencing depth was assumed to be roughly uniform across donors in the presence/absence analyses, though that assumption may not hold. A later genetic analysis associated a missense DCLRE1C variant with V-gene and J-gene trimming of TCR beta chains, and an independent cohort replicated the association. A total of 150 or so TCR beta chains were listed by the study as associated with cytomegalovirus. Across donors, most TCR sequences were observed very rarely, whereas some public TCRs were present in many individuals. Assigning TCR associations to individual alleles was difficult when HLA alleles, especially DR and DQ, strongly co-occurred. For the cohort, immune exposure information was limited to CMV serostatus. Broadly in line with IMGT annotations, most TCR beta V segments showed up in productive rearrangements about 87% or about 30% of the time in an earlier analysis of approximately 600 of the donors. A later analysis associated about 17,000 TCR beta sequences with specific HLA alleles at a false discovery rate of 0.05. A later analysis found that TCR association rates varied across HLA loci, with DRB1 alleles showing the most associated TCRs and HLA-C alleles the fewest. Because counts were too low, seventeen rarely observed V segments, including chromosome 9 orphons, were excluded from the earlier analysis of fewer than 650 of the donors. The 87-base-pair reads could not distinguish some IMGT-functional V segments, including TRBV6-2 and TRBV6-3, so those segments were excluded. According to a later genetic analysis, donors in an Asian-associated ancestry cluster had fewer N-insertions in productive TCRs than the roughly 670-donor mean. Correlated functional status among segregating V segments might be attributable to linkage disequilibrium, but an unknown experimental factor could not be ruled out. Several of the top co-occurrence clusters appeared to be linked to parvovirus B19, influenza, CMV and Epstein-Barr virus, according to a later analysis. It was suggested by the authors that the approach could potentially be generalized to other disease states and immunological phenotypes. The sequencing pipeline was judged likely to have produced a cluster of highly shared sequence variants as a technical artifact. According to a later analysis, most CMV-associated TCR beta chains appeared to be HLA-restricted, and the HLA associations seemed to be driven largely by CMV exposure. Because HLA typing was missing for some donors at each locus, association tests included only the typed subset. The cohort was sequenced for TCR beta chains only, and without alpha or paired-chain data the features that could be detected were limited. A later analysis found that HLA-associated TCR beta chains were more clonally expanded and had lower generation probabilities than equally common non-associated chains. A further reported finding was that TCR beta sequences accurately predicted the HLA-A and HLA-B alleles for most subjects in the first cohort. The classifier was reported to diagnose cytomegalovirus status with high specificity and sensitivity in both the original and validation cohorts.

Library preparation was by the immunoSEQ multiplex PCR assay. A mixture of 60 forward primers for TCR Vbeta segments and 13 reverse primers for TCR Jbeta segments was used in the multiplex PCR. Amplification of the CDR3 region of rearranged TCR beta genes was performed with a multiplex PCR assay on genomic DNA. On the Illumina HiSeq System, the amplified TCR beta libraries were sequenced as 87-base-pair reads. In the paper's pipeline: A later analysis counted approximately 84 million unique TCR beta chains across the 666 repertoires, and 9 million to 14 million of these chains were shared by at least two donors. Raw reads were error-corrected and collapsed into unique sequences with a nearest-neighbor algorithm that merged closely related sequences to remove PCR and sequencing errors. To assign V, D and J gene segments, CDR3 sequences were aligned to IMGT reference sequences. For a sequence to be retained, a match of at least six nucleotides was required to both a V gene segment and a J gene segment. Rearrangements were called productive when the CDR3 lacked stop codons and stayed in frame with V and J; all others were non-productive. Following IMGT convention, CDR3 was defined as the stretch from the second conserved V-encoded cysteine up to the conserved J-encoded phenylalanine. The earlier analysis of fewer than 700 of the donors excluded sequences that lacked an unambiguous match to a single V gene segment. An earlier analysis of several hundred of the donors called V segments functional above 56.7% productive rearrangements and segregating when the between-donor standard deviation exceeded 5%. A statistical classification framework was developed to diagnose cytomegalovirus status using the catalog of TCR beta chain sequences. In a later analysis, V and J genes were assigned by comparing TCR nucleotide sequences against IMGT/GENE-DB human TR gene sequences. In a later analysis, CDR3 sequences and most-parsimonious VDJ recombination scenarios were assigned using the TCRdist pipeline. In a later analysis, every TCR beta chain was defined by the combination of its CDR3 amino acid sequence and its V-gene family, and reads without a unique V-gene family were dropped. In a later analysis, 500 to 650 highly shared, low-generation-probability nucleotide sequences were removed to address suspected cross-contamination and a sequencing artifact. In a later analysis, a clonal expansion index for each public chain was calculated from normalized within-repertoire ranks of inferred template counts. In a later analysis, generation probabilities were computed with a VDJ recombination model fitted to out-of-frame rearrangements, and the resulting probabilities were checked against IGoR. In a later analysis, TCR-TCR, TCR-HLA and TCR-CMV co-occurrence was scored with hypergeometric tests, and a repertoire-size bias correction was applied to TCR pairs. A later analysis estimated false discovery rates by permuting HLA or CMV assignments 20 times. In a later analysis, co-occurring TCRs were grouped using DBSCAN, and TCRdist sequence similarity was added for clustering within HLA-allele-positive subsets. Repertoires with fewer than 30,000 or more than 120,000 public chains, plus five repertoires with anomalous nucleotide sharing, were excluded from co-occurrence clustering. TCRdb holds this immuneACCESS table with in-frame rearrangements only. Some clones are missing; in checked studies, unresolved V genes explain under half, and the rest has no known cause. The DNA was the basis for D and trimming; V, J and clone size are from that table. This sample is represented by approximately 160,000 clones; about three quarters of them were singletons. Of the sample, 5.5% to 7.5% falls within the top ten clones.

The cohort comprised 666 healthy bone marrow donors. At the time of sampling, all cohort members were nominally healthy, though unrecorded immune exposures were likely present. The donor was CMV seropositive and belonged to the group of some 290 seropositive cohort members. Each donor provided a peripheral blood sample, and peripheral blood mononuclear cells were used for TCR beta sequencing. Genomic DNA extraction from the blood cell samples was performed with the Qiagen DNeasy Blood Extraction Kit. Material for sequencing was PBMCs. Here the chain combines TRBV4-3 and TRBJ2-4, and 11 junction bases match TRBD2. The clonotype comes from a woman in her thirties or forties in good health and CMV-seropositive. The DNA sequence reads TGCGCCAGCAGCCAAGGCGTAGCGGGGGGGATCGAAAACAGTCAGTACTTC. Translated, this gives CASSQGVAGGIENSQYF.